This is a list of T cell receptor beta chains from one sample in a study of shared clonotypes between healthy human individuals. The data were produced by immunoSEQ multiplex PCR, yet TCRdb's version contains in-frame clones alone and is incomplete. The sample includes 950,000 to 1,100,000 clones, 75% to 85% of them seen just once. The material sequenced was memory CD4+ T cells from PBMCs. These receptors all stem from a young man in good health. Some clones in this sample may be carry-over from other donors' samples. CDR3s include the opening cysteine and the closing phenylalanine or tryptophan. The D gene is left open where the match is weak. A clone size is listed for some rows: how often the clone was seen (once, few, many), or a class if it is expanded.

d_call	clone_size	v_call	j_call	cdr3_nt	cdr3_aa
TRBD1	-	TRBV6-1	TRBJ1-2	TGTGCCAGCAGTGTCGAGCCCGGGACAGGGGCGGGAGGCGGCTACACCTTC	CASSVEPGTGAGGGYTF
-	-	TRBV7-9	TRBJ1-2	TGTGCCAGCAGCAAGGAGGTGGCTAACTATGGCTACACCTTC	CASSKEVANYGYTF
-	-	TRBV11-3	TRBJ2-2	TGTGCCAGCAGCCCCCGGGTCAGAACAGGCACCGGGGAGCTGTTTTTT	CASSPRVRTGTGELFF
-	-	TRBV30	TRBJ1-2	TGTGCCTGGAGTGTAGGCTCACTCCTACGCTACACCTTC	CAWSVGSLLRYTF
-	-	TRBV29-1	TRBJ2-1	TGCAGCGTCGAAACTAGGGGTGATGCATCCTACAATGAGCAGTTCTTC	CSVETRGDASYNEQFF
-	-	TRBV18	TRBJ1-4	TGTGCCAGCGCCTTCGGTTCTAATGAAAAACTGTTTTTT	CASAFGSNEKLFF
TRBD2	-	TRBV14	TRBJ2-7	TGTGCCAGCAGCCCTCTGGCGGGAGCTTACGAGCAGTACTTC	CASSPLAGAYEQYF
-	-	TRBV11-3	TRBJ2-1	TGTGCCAGCAGCTCTTGGCAGAACAATGAGCAGTTCTTC	CASSSWQNNEQFF
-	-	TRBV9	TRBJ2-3	TGTGCCAGCAGCCCCCGACCATCCCTATCCACAGATACGCAGTATTTT	CASSPRPSLSTDTQYF
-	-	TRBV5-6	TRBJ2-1	TGTGCCAGCAGCCAATCAAGGTTCCAGGTAGCGGAGGACTACAATGAGCAGTTCTTC	CASSQSRFQVAEDYNEQFF
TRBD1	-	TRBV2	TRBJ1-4	TGTGCCAGCCGCGACAGGGCTGGGAATGAAAAACTGTTTTTT	CASRDRAGNEKLFF
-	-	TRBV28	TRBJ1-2	TGTGCCAGCACCACGAGTGGAAACTATGGCTACACCTTC	CASTTSGNYGYTF
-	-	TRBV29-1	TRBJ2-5	TGCAGCGTGCTTCTACAGAGCCAAGAGACCCAGTACTTC	CSVLLQSQETQYF
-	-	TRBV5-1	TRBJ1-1	TGCGCCAGCAGCTTGGCAGACCTGGCTGAAGCTTTCTTT	CASSLADLAEAFF
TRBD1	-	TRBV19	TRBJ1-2	TGTGCCAGTAGTATTACGTCAGGGGGCTGGTATGGCTACACCTTC	CASSITSGGWYGYTF
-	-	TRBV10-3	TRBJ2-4	TGTGCCATCAGTTTAATCCCTACCGTAGCCAAAAACATTCAGTACTTC	CAISLIPTVAKNIQYF
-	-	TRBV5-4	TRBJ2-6	TGTGCCAGCAGCTTGGAAGGGTCTGGGGCCAACGTCCTGACTTTC	CASSLEGSGANVLTF
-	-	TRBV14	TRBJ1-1	TGTGCCAGCAGCCTTATCTCAGGGAACACTGAAGCTTTCTTT	CASSLISGNTEAFF
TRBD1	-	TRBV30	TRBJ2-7	TGTGCCTGGAGAAGGACAGGGGACTCCCTCACCTACGAGCAGTACTTC	CAWRRTGDSLTYEQYF
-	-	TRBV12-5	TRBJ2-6	TGTGCTAGTGGTTGTTTAAGTGCAGGACAAAGTCGGGCCAACGTCCTGACTTTC	CASGCLSAGQSRANVLTF
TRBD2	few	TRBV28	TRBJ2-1	TGTGCCAGCAGTTCCCGACTAGCAAATGAGCAGTTCTTC	CASSSRLANEQFF
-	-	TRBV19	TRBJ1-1	TGTGCCAGTAGTATTGCCACTGAAGCTTTCTTT	CASSIATEAFF
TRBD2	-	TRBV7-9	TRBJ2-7	TGTGCCAGCAGCCCTGTCACGGGGGGAACCTACGAGCAGTACTTC	CASSPVTGGTYEQYF
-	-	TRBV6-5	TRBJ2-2	TGTGCCAGCAGCTCTACAGGGTTCGGCGGGGAGCTGTTTTTT	CASSSTGFGGELFF
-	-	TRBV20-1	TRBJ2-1	TGCAGTGCTTACGTCGGGGAGCAGTTCTTC	CSAYVGEQFF
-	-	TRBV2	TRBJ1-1	TGTGCCAGCCATCCGGGGGGCGTCAACACTGAAGCTTTCTTT	CASHPGGVNTEAFF
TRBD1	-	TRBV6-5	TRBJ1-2	TGTGCCAGCAGACCTCAGGGGACAGGCGGCTACACCTTC	CASRPQGTGGYTF
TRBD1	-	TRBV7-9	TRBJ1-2	TGTGCCAGCAGCTTAGACAGGGGATGGAGCTATGGCTACACCTTC	CASSLDRGWSYGYTF
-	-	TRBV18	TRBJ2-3	TGTGCCAGCTCACCCTTGGGGGGTACGAGCACAGATACGCAGTATTTT	CASSPLGGTSTDTQYF
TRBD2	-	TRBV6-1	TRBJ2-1	TGTGCCAGCAGGGGGACTAGCTACAATGAGCAGTTCTTC	CASRGTSYNEQFF
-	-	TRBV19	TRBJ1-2	TGTGCCAGTAGTATCGGTGGGGGCTATGGCTACACCTTC	CASSIGGGYGYTF
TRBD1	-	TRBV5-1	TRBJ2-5	TGCGCCAGCAGCTTGCGAGGACAGGGTTGGGAGACCCAGTACTTC	CASSLRGQGWETQYF
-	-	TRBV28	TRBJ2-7	TGTGCCAGCAGCCTTGCCGGGCGGGAGCAGTACTTC	CASSLAGREQYF
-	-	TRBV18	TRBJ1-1	TGTGCCAGCTCATCAACGGACGTGACTGAAGCTTTCTTT	CASSSTDVTEAFF
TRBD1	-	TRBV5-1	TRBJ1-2	TGCGCCAGCAGCTTGGGGGACAGGGGACACTATGGCTACACCTTC	CASSLGDRGHYGYTF
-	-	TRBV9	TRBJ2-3	TGTGCCAGCTCTGTGAGCACAGATACGCAGTATTTT	CASSVSTDTQYF
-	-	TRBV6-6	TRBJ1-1	TGTGCCAGCAGCGATACAGGGTGGAACACTGAAGCTTTCTTT	CASSDTGWNTEAFF
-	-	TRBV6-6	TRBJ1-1	TGTGCCAGCAGTTACCGGAATGAAGCTTTCTTT	CASSYRNEAFF
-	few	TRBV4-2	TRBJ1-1	TGTGCCAGCAGCCAATCTGAGGACAGTGTCATGAACACTGAAGCTTTCTTT	CASSQSEDSVMNTEAFF
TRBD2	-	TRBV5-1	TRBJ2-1	TGCGCCAGCAGCCCGGGAGGCAGGAACAATGAGCAGTTCTTC	CASSPGGRNNEQFF
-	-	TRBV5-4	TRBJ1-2	TGTGCCAGCAGCGCGACAGGAAACTATGGCTACACCTTC	CASSATGNYGYTF
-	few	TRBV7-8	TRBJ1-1	TGTGCCAGCAGCTCCGGGGAGATAGCTTTCTTT	CASSSGEIAFF
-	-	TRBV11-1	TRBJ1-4	TGTGCCAGCAGCCCAGGACCGGGTGAAAAACTGTTTTTT	CASSPGPGEKLFF
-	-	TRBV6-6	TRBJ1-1	TGTGCCAGCAGTGGCGCTCTGAACACTGAAGCTTTCTTT	CASSGALNTEAFF
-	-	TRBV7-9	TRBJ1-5	TGTGCCAGCAGCCCACACCCGCCGGGGAGTCAGCCCCAGCATTTT	CASSPHPPGSQPQHF
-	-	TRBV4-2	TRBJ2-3	TGTGCCAGCAGCCAAGATGAGGAAGATACGCAGTATTTT	CASSQDEEDTQYF
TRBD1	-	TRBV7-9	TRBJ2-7	TGTGCCAGCAGCGTCCCGGGACAGGGGTCGGGGGAGCAGTACTTC	CASSVPGQGSGEQYF
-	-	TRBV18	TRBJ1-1	TGTGCCAGCTCACCAGGGAGGGACACTGAAGCTTTCTTT	CASSPGRDTEAFF
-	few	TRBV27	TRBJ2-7	TGTGCCAGCCAAATCGCCTCCGGCACCTACGAGCAGTACTTC	CASQIASGTYEQYF
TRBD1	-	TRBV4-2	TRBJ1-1	TGTGCCAGCAGCCAAGTATTACAGGGGCGACCTGGGGCTTTCTTT	CASSQVLQGRPGAFF
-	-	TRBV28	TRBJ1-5	TGTGCCAGCAGTTTGATGAAGGGTGTCCTTAGCAATCAGCCCCAGCATTTT	CASSLMKGVLSNQPQHF